The 3 T cell receptor beta chains listed next were all sequenced from one sample in a study of radiotherapy plus CTLA-4 blockade in lung cancer. The data were produced by immunoSEQ multiplex PCR, yet TCRdb's version contains in-frame clones alone and is incomplete. The repertoire holds around 100,000 clones, with roughly 77% as singletons. The material was peripheral blood, obtained from a patient treated with radiotherapy plus ipilimumab. Receptors originate from a human donor with non-small cell lung cancer that progressed on radiotherapy plus ipilimumab. Some clones in this sample may be carry-over from other donors' samples.

Here the CDR3 DNA reads TGTGCCAGCAGCCGTAACTTTTACAATGAGCAGTTCTTC. It yields the protein CASSRNFYNEQFF. The chain carries TRBV7-3 and TRBJ2-1; no definite D call. V was clipped by 5 bases and J by 4 bases, with 9 bases between them. The CDR3 sequence is 13 residues long. Germline V gene lookup returns CDR1 SGHTA and CDR2 FQGTGA.

CDR3 nucleotides: TGTGCCAGCAGCCCTACGGTCTCGGGAAGTTCACCCCTCCACTTT. Translating gives CASSPTVSGSSPLHF. The chain combines TRBV9 with TRBJ1-6; D not certain. V lost 4 bases and J 9 bases, leaving 17 bases between the germline ends. The CDR3 covers 15 residues. Germline V lookup: CDR1 SGDLS, CDR2 YYNGEE.

The V gene is TRBV11-3, the J gene TRBJ2-1, with TRBD1 identical over 7 bases. The J segment lost 3 bases and the V segment lost 5 bases, leaving 4 bases of the junction unmatched. Germline V gene sequence: CDR1 SGHNT, CDR2 YENEEA. The CDR3 runs to 14 residues. The CDR3 region is CASSLGTVYNEQFF. The CDR3, as DNA: TGTGCCAGCAGCCTCGGGACAGTCTACAATGAGCAGTTCTTC.